This TCR beta chain was obtained from a study of vaccination and CD4 T cells after COVID-19. Study-level background: Everyone enrolled got two doses of BNT162b2 or mRNA-1273 vaccine.

Sequenced with the Oncomine TCR Beta short-read assay was DNA taken from cultured CD4+ T cells. From the PCR reads, TCRdb called clonotypes with MiXCR, one entry per CDR3 protein. The sample gives about 17,000 distinct CDR3 sequences, around 50% of which show up once; roughly 20% is in the top ten. A word on this clonotype: Its specificity is unknown.

Indicated time point: late sampling 161 to 241 days after vaccination in a few convalescent patients. Documented treatment: approximately 9-day PBMC culture with coronavirus spike peptide pools or control peptides (ViraFEST assay). V was cut by 11 bases and J by 4 bases, with 17 bases left in between. The CDR3 loop spans 13 amino acids. The germline gives CDR1 SNHLY, CDR2 FYNNEI. This TCR was recovered from a human donor who had recovered from COVID-19. The source material was CD4+ T cells from blood, cultured in vitro, sampled about 7 months after SARS-CoV-2 vaccination. The chain has TRBV2 and TRBJ1-1; D might be TRBD1 (6 bases). As DNA, the CDR3 is TGTGCCTCCCAACAGGGTTCTGGCACTGAAGCTTTCTTT. This gives the protein CASQQGSGTEAFF.